Included here is one TCR beta chain sequence, with context. Its antigen is not yet known. Base qualities are missing; no much larger clone stands one base away. The data stem from a study of vaccination effects on CD4 cells after COVID-19 (dated by TCRdb to 2022 to 2024). For context, the study as a whole: Post-vaccine samples across the study were collected a median of 72 days after the second dose, with a range of 14 to 241. SARS-CoV-2 spike-specific CD4+ TCR repertoires were compared before and after mRNA vaccination in COVID-19 convalescent patients and in infection-naive vaccine recipients. A total of over nine COVID-19 convalescent patients and several SARS-CoV-2-naive healthy vaccine recipients were included in the full study. In the study, cultures from other donors were sequenced using the Oncomine TCR Beta short-read assay on an Illumina iSeq 100. The full study reports these points: Among healthy vaccine recipients, nearly all vaccine-induced clones were SARS-CoV-2 mono-reactive, and just 1 of 255 was cross-reactive with common cold coronaviruses. Limitations of the study were the small number of convalescent patients and the absence of early post-infection timepoints. Both infection-induced and vaccine-induced clones contracted markedly at late post-vaccination timepoints, which is consistent with waning T cell responses.

In the ViraFEST assay, PBMC were stimulated with viral peptide pools, and antigen-specific CD4+ T cell clonotypes were then identified by expansion using TCR sequencing. After approximately eleven days of culture, CD4+ T cells were isolated with the EasySep CD4+ T cell isolation kit. Each participant got two doses of an mRNA SARS-CoV-2 vaccine, either BNT162b2 or mRNA-1273. Healthy vaccine recipients had no prior SARS-CoV-2 infection, confirmed by negative nucleocapsid antibodies before and after vaccination. Each well held over 1.5 million PBMC cultured in IMDM containing roughly 4.9% human AB serum, roughly 9.6 IU/ml IL-2 and gentamicin, along with about 9.5 ug/ml peptides. On days 3 and 7, half of the culture medium was replaced with fresh IL-2-containing medium. Unless noted otherwise, every peptide stimulation condition was grown in triplicate wells. Using Ficoll-Paque Plus gradient centrifugation, PBMC were separated from whole blood and then either used fresh or cryopreserved at -140C. Overlapping peptide pools spanned the spike proteins of SARS-CoV-2 and the common cold coronaviruses HCoV-NL63, HCoV-OC43 and HCoV-229E. Genomic DNA was extracted from cultured CD4+ T cells with the QIAamp micro DNA kit.

V is shortened by 0 bases, J by 4 bases, and the region joining them spans 9 bases. The cysteine opens and the phenylalanine closes a CDR3 of 14 amino acids. Only the CDR3 part of the read is kept: 42 bases, read in frame from the first base. CDR1 and CDR2, per the germline V gene, are MGHRA and YSYEKL. Libraries came from the immunoSEQ multiplex PCR assay. DNA from the cultured, isolated CD4+ T cells was subjected to TCR beta CDR3 sequencing. Per the original workflow: Non-productive TCR sequences were discarded, and reads were trimmed to the CDR3 region, with only CDR3s of 7 or more amino acids retained. The MANAFEST web app was used to identify antigen-specific clonotypes by comparing expansion in peptide wells with expansion in reference cultures. For clones to be considered positive, expansion at FDR<0.05 versus reference and all other wells, an odds ratio above 5, and a frequency above 0.1% in two replicate wells were required. A clonotype was called cross-reactive if it was significantly expanded both in SARS-CoV-2 spike wells and in at least one common cold coronavirus spike condition. CDR3 similarity was assessed by Levenshtein distance using the stringdist R package, and unrooted trees were constructed with ape in R 3.6.1. TCRdb retrieved this table from immuneACCESS and kept in-frame rearrangements only. Not all clones are present; in checked studies, unresolved V genes account for under half, and no reason is known for the remainder. V and J calls and clone size are copied from that table; D and trimming were computed from the DNA. In all, the sample holds 75,000 or so clones, and more than 60% of those were seen once. More than 0.95% of the sample comes from the top ten.

This receptor chain uses TRBV4-1 and TRBJ1-2; no confident D gene assignment can be made. The sample here was CD4+ T cells from PBMCs cultured with HCoV-OC43 spike peptides, taken after COVID-19 vaccination. Read against the paper, the sample's cell subset or site label means: HCoV-OC43 spike overlapping peptide pool stimulation. This receptor was obtained from a human donor who received a COVID-19 vaccine. Here the CDR3 is given as CASSQETVRYGYTF. The nucleotide sequence reads TGCGCCAGCAGCCAAGAAACAGTGCGCTATGGCTACACCTTC.